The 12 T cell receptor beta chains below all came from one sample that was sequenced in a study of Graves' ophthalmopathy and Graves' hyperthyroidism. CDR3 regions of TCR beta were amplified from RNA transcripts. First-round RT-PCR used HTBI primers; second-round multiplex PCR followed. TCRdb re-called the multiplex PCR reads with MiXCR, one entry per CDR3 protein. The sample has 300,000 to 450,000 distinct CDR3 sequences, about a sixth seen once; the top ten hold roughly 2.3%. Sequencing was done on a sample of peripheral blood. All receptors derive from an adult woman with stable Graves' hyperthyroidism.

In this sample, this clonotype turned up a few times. The CDR3 bases are TGTGCCAGCAGCCCGTGGTCAGGGGCGAACACCGGGGAGCTGTTTTTT. Translated: CASSPWSGANTGELFF. The V and J genes are TRBV3-1 and TRBJ2-2, with D perhaps TRBD1 (6 bases). The CDR3 consists of 16 residues. The V gene's germline CDR1 is LGHDT and CDR2 YNNKEL (reference sequence). Trimming removed 4 bases from V and 0 bases from J, with 12 bases in between.

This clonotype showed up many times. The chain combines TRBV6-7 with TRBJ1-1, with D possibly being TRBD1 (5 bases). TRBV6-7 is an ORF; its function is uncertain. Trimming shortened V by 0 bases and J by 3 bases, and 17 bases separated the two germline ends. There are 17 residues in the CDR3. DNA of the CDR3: TGTGCCAGCAGTTACTCGAAGAGCGGGACCGATTACACTGAAGCTTTCTTT. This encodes CASSYSKSGTDYTEAFF.

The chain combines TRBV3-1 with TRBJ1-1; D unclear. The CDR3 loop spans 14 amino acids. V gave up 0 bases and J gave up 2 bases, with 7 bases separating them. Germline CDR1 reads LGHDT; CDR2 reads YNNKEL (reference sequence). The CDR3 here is CASSQERGNTEAFF. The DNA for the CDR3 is TGTGCCAGCAGCCAAGAACGGGGAAACACTGAAGCTTTCTTT. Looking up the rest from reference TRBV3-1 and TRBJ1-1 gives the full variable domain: DTAVSQTPKYLVTQMGNDKSIKCEQNLGHDTMYWYKQDSKKFLKIMFSYNNKELIINETVPNRFSPKSPDKAHLNLHINSLELGDSAVYFCASSQERGNTEAFFGQGTRLTVV.

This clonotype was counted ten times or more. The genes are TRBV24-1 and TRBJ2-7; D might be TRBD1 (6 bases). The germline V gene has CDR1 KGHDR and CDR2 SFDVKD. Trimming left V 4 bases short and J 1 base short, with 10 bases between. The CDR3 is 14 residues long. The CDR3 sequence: CATSESGQSYEQYF. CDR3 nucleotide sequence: TGTGCCACCAGTGAATCCGGACAGTCCTACGAGCAGTACTTC.

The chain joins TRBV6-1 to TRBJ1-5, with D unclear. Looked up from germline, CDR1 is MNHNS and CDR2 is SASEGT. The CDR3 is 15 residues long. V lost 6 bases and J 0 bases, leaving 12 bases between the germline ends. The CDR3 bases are TGTGCCAGCAGCCTCACAGAGTATAGCAATCAGCCCCAGCATTTT. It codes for CASSLTEYSNQPQHF.

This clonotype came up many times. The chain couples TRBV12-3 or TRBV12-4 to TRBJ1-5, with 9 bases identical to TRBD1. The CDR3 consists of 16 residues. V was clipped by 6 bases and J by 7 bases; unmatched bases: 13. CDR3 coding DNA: TGTGCCAGCAGCCCTTGGGGGGGACAGGGCGGGCAGCCCCAGCATTTT. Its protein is CASSPWGGQGGQPQHF.

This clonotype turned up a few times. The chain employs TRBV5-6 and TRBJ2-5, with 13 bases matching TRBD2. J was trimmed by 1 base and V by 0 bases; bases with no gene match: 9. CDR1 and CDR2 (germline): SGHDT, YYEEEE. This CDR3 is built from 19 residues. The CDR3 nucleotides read TGTGCCAGCAGCTTGGACTTTCGGACTAGCGGGAGAGTCCAAGAGACCCAGTACTTC. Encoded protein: CASSLDFRTSGRVQETQYF.

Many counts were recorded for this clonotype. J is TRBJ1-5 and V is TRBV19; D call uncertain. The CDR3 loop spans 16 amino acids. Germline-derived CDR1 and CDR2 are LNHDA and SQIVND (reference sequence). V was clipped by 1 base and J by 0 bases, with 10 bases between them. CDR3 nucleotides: TGTGCCAGTAGTATAGGACCAGCTAATAGCAATCAGCCCCAGCATTTT. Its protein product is CASSIGPANSNQPQHF.

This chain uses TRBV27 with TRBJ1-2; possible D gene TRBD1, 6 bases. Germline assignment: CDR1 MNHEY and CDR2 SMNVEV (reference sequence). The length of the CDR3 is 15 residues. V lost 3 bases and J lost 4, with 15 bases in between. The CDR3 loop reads CASSLRWGQPYGYTF. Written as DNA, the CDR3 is TGTGCCAGCAGTTTGAGGTGGGGACAACCCTATGGCTACACCTTC.

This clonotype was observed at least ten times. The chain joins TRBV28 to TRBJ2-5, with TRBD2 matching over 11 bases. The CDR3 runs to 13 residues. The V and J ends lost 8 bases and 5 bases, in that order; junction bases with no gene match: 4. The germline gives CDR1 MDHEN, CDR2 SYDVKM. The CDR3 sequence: CASLAGGYETQYF. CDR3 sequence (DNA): TGTGCCAGCCTAGCGGGAGGTTATGAGACCCAGTACTTC.

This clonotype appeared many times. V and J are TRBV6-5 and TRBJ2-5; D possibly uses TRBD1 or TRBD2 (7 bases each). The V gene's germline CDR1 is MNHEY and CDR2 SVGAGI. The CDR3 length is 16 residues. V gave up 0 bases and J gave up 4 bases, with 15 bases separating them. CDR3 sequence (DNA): TGTGCCAGCAGTTACTCATCCAGGGGGGGAGGAGAGACCCAGTACTTC. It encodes CASSYSSRGGGETQYF.

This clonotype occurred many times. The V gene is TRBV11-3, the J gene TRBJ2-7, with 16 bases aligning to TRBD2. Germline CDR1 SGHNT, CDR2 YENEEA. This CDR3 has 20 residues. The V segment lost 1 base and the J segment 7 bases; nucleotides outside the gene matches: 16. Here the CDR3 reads CASSLGTGLAGGARPWEQYF. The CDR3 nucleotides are TGTGCCAGCAGCTTAGGAACGGGACTAGCGGGAGGGGCTCGTCCTTGGGAGCAGTACTTC.